A single sample is the source of the 31 T cell receptor beta chains below, sequenced in a study of T cells in narcolepsy. Sequencing used immunoSEQ multiplex PCR; TCRdb keeps in-frame clones, though not all of them. The sample shows approximately 30,000 clones, around nine tenths of them seen only once. What was sequenced was CD45RA- memory CD4+ T cells from PBMCs. All receptors come from a human donor with narcolepsy.

V usage is TRBV7-7 and J usage is TRBJ2-3, with 8 bases that match TRBD1. The germline gives CDR1 SSHAT, CDR2 FNYEAQ (reference sequence). V shed 1 base, J shed 2 bases, and the junction held 2 bases outside the gene matches. This CDR3 is built from 15 residues. The CDR3 nucleotides read TGTGCCAGCAGCTTAGGGACAGGGAACACAGATACGCAGTATTTT. Translating gives CASSLGTGNTDTQYF.

The chain links TRBV13 to TRBJ2-6, with a weak D call TRBD2 (6 bases). This CDR3 comprises 15 residues. V was clipped by 5 bases and J by 4 bases, with 12 bases between them. In germline, CDR1 is PRHDT, CDR2 FYEKMQ (reference sequence). The CDR3 loop is CASSRGLAGANVLTF. DNA for the CDR3: TGTGCCAGCAGCCGGGGACTCGCCGGGGCCAACGTCCTGACTTTC. Variable domain in full (rest from reference TRBV13 and TRBJ2-6): AAGVIQSPRHLIKEKRETATLKCYPIPRHDTVYWYQQGPGQDPQFLISFYEKMQSDKGSIPDRFSAQQFSDYHSELNMSSLELGDSALYFCASSRGLAGANVLTFGAGSRLTVL.

This chain joins TRBV19 and TRBJ2-1; 7 bases fit TRBD1. CDR3 size: 16 residues. V lost 3 bases and J lost 0; bases outside the gene matches: 5. The germline V gene has CDR1 LNHDA and CDR2 SQIVND (reference sequence). The CDR3 protein is CASSILDRDSYNEQFF. In DNA, the CDR3 is TGTGCCAGTAGTATCCTCGACAGGGACTCCTACAATGAGCAGTTCTTC.

In its sample, this clone was seen once. The rearrangement joins TRBV19 to TRBJ1-5, with D uncertain. Looked up from germline, CDR1 is LNHDA and CDR2 is SQIVND (reference sequence). V dropped 9 bases and J dropped 6 bases, with 21 bases sitting between them. The CDR3 is 15 residues long. The CDR3 spells CARLEGGSCGQPQHF. CDR3 DNA sequence: TGTGCCAGACTCGAGGGTGGATCGTGTGGTCAGCCCCAGCATTTT.

CDR3 sequence: CAISRTQEFGTGYTF. The CDR3 DNA reads as TGTGCCATCAGTAGAACACAGGAATTCGGAACTGGCTACACCTTC. The V call is TRBV10-3, the J call TRBJ1-2; weak D call: TRBD1 (5 bases). The length of the CDR3 is 15 residues. Per germline, CDR1 ENHRY and CDR2 SYGVKD. V lost 5 bases, J lost 7 bases, and 20 bases lay in between.

This clone has only one observation. V and J are TRBV7-2 and TRBJ2-2, with D perhaps TRBD1 (6 bases). CDR3 length: 14 amino acids. Germline V gene lookup returns CDR1 SGHTA and CDR2 FQGNSA. V was shortened by 3 bases and J by 7 bases, with 12 bases between the two germline ends. DNA for the CDR3: TGTGCCAGCAGCTTTGGCAGGGGAAGCGGGGAGCTGTTTTTT. Translated: CASSFGRGSGELFF.

This rearrangement joins TRBV21-1 to TRBJ2-7. TRBV21-1 is labeled a pseudogene. This CDR3 contains 14 residues. The CDR3 DNA sequence: TGTGCCAGCAGCAAAGCAGGTTCCTCCTACGAGCAGTACGTC. Protein: CASSKAGSSYEQYV.

V usage is TRBV7-8 and J usage is TRBJ1-1; 9 nucleotides agree with TRBD1. CDR1 is SGHVS, CDR2 FQNEAQ, per germline. The CDR3 is made up of 14 amino acids. V lost 5 bases, J lost 5 bases, and 6 bases stayed unmatched. The CDR3 is CASSRGQGGTEAFF. The CDR3 DNA follows: TGTGCCAGCAGCCGGGGACAGGGCGGGACTGAAGCTTTCTTT. Supplemented by reference TRBV7-8 and TRBJ1-1, the full variable domain reads GAGVSQSPRYKVAKRGQDVALRCDPISGHVSLFWYQQALGQGPEFLTYFQNEAQLDKSGLPSDRFFAERPEGSVSTLKIQRTQQEDSAVYLCASSRGQGGTEAFFGQGTRLTVV.

The chain uses TRBV2 and TRBJ1-2; D might be TRBD1 (5 bases). The CDR3 sequence is 13 residues long. CDR1 is SNHLY, CDR2 FYNNEI, per germline. The V gene lost 9 bases and the J gene lost 8 bases, with 19 bases spanning the gap. CDR3 protein: CAREETVGGGYTF. The CDR3 bases are TGTGCCAGGGAGGAAACAGTTGGGGGAGGCTACACCTTC. The full variable domain, with the rest looked up from reference TRBV2 and TRBJ1-2, is EPEVTQTPSHQVTQMGQEVILRCVPISNHLYFYWYRQILGQKVEFLVSFYNNEISEKSEIFDDQFSVERPDGSNFTLKIRSTKLEDSAMYFCAREETVGGGYTFGSGTRLTVV.

The chain has TRBV6-1 and TRBJ2-4, with a tentative D call TRBD2 (5 bases). Trimming pared 2 bases from V and 7 bases from J, leaving 15 bases between. Germline assignment: CDR1 MNHNS and CDR2 SASEGT. The CDR3 loop spans 15 amino acids. In DNA form, the CDR3 reads TGTGCCAGCAGTGAAACCGGGGTCGGAGTGAACATTCAGTACTTC. It codes for CASSETGVGVNIQYF.

V and J are TRBV18 and TRBJ2-5; 11 nucleotides align to TRBD2. Germline CDR1 KGHSH, CDR2 LQKENI. The CDR3 extends over 15 amino acids. V lost 2 bases to trimming and J lost 5 bases; unmatched junction nucleotides: 4. Here the CDR3 reads CASSPGLAGQETQYF. The DNA for the CDR3 is TGTGCCAGCTCACCAGGACTAGCGGGCCAGGAGACCCAGTACTTC.

This chain uses TRBV4-1 with TRBJ2-3; D not resolved. This CDR3 contains 15 residues. Trimming pared 4 bases from V and 1 base from J, leaving 12 bases between. Germline V gene sequence: CDR1 MGHRA, CDR2 YSYEKL. CDR3 amino acids: CASSPQWSGTDTQYF. CDR3 in DNA: TGCGCCAGCAGCCCTCAATGGTCGGGCACAGATACGCAGTATTTT.

The V call is TRBV5-1, the J call TRBJ2-3; D gene uncertain. Trimming removed 5 bases at V and 0 bases at J, with 7 bases between. Germline CDR1 reads SGHRS; CDR2 reads YFSETQ. This CDR3 is built from 13 residues. CDR3 sequence: CASSELSTDTQYF. DNA for the CDR3: TGCGCCAGCAGTGAACTAAGCACAGATACGCAGTATTTT.

As DNA, the CDR3 is TGTGCCAGCAGCGTAGCCCTACTAAATACGCAGTATTTT. Translated, it gives CASSVALLNTQYF. V gene TRBV9 combines with J gene TRBJ2-3, with unresolved D. Germline assignment: CDR1 SGDLS and CDR2 YYNGEE. V was cut by 0 bases and J by 7 bases, with 9 bases left in between. CDR3 length equals 13 residues.

This rearrangement joins TRBV5-6 to TRBJ2-2; D remains unclear. The CDR3 consists of 15 residues. CDR1 is SGHDT, CDR2 YYEEEE, per germline. V was pared by 0 bases and J by 3 bases, with 9 bases between. CDR3 loop: CASSLGTRDTGELFF. In DNA, the CDR3 is TGTGCCAGCAGCTTGGGAACAAGGGACACCGGGGAGCTGTTTTTT. The complete variable domain, with remaining parts taken from reference TRBV5-6 and TRBJ2-2, reads DAGVTQSPTHLIKTRGQQVTLRCSPKSGHDTVSWYQQALGQGPQFIFQYYEEEERQRGNFPDRFSGHQFPNYSSELNVNALLLGDSALYLCASSLGTRDTGELFFGEGSRLTVL.

This clone was detected only once. V and J are TRBV2 and TRBJ1-6; 7 positions agree with TRBD1. The germline V gene has CDR1 SNHLY and CDR2 FYNNEI. After removal of 2 bases from V and 7 bases from J, the junction contained 8 bases not matched to a gene. The CDR3 has 16 amino acids. The CDR3: CASSEWGGQANSPLHF. CDR3 nucleotide sequence: TGTGCCAGCAGTGAATGGGGCGGACAGGCGAATTCACCCCTCCACTTT.

The gene calls are TRBV28 and TRBJ2-1; possibly TRBD2 for D (6 bases). V was cut by 7 bases and J by 4 bases, with 11 bases left in between. Germline lookup yields CDR1 MDHEN and CDR2 SYDVKM. The CDR3 is 13 residues long. The CDR3 is CASTPAGYNEQFF. CDR3 nucleotides: TGTGCCAGCACGCCTGCGGGGTACAATGAGCAGTTCTTC.

The V gene is TRBV18, the J gene TRBJ1-2, with 10 bases lining up with TRBD1. Unmatched junction bases numbered 2, after V lost 0 bases and J lost 4 bases. Germline lookup yields CDR1 KGHSH and CDR2 LQKENI. The CDR3 spans 15 residues. The CDR3 bases are TGTGCCAGCTCACCACCAGGACAGGGGGGCTATGGCTACACCTTC. This translates into CASSPPGQGGYGYTF.

This clone has just one count. This chain uses TRBV4-1 with TRBJ2-5; 10 bases fit TRBD2. From germline, CDR1 is MGHRA and CDR2 YSYEKL. This CDR3 has 17 residues. V was pared by 1 base and J by 4 bases, with 9 bases of the junction left unmatched. CDR3 protein: CASSQGVAGGRGETQYF. The CDR3 bases are TGCGCCAGCAGCCAAGGGGTAGCGGGGGGAAGGGGAGAGACCCAGTACTTC.

This chain joins TRBV5-1 and TRBJ2-5; perhaps TRBD2 as D (8 bases). Deletions cut 3 bases from V and 1 base from J, with 19 bases between. The V gene's germline CDR1 is SGHRS and CDR2 YFSETQ. This CDR3 is 17 amino acids long. CDR3 region: CASSSGGKAGGQETQYF. The DNA for the CDR3 is TGCGCCAGCAGCTCGGGAGGGAAGGCAGGGGGCCAAGAGACCCAGTACTTC.

DNA for the CDR3: TGTGCCAGCAGCCCCGGGGAGGGGGCGGTAAAACTGTTTTTT. Amino acids: CASSPGEGAVKLFF. V and J are TRBV7-9 and TRBJ1-4; 7 nucleotides line up with TRBD1. Looked up from germline, CDR1 is SEHNR and CDR2 is FQNEAQ (reference sequence). The CDR3 has 14 amino acids. Trimming took 5 bases from V and 10 from J; bases not matched to a gene: 10.

This chain connects TRBV6-1 to TRBJ1-5; D call uncertain. CDR1 and CDR2 (germline): MNHNS, SASEGT. The CDR3 has 11 amino acids. Trimming removed 4 bases at V and 6 bases at J, with 4 bases between. CDR3 loop: CASSGGQPQHF. The DNA of the CDR3 is TGTGCCAGCAGTGGTGGTCAGCCCCAGCATTTT.

V and J are TRBV28 and TRBJ2-7, with unresolved D. V dropped 2 bases and J dropped 3 bases, with 11 bases sitting between them. Germline V gene sequence: CDR1 MDHEN, CDR2 SYDVKM. The CDR3 consists of 14 residues. The DNA for the CDR3 is TGTGCCAGCAGTTTAAACCCTGCGGTCTACGAGCAGTACGTC. Translated, it gives CASSLNPAVYEQYV.

The V call is TRBV7-9, the J call TRBJ1-4, with D maybe TRBD1 (5 bases). The CDR3 length is 14 residues. Trimming shortened V by 6 bases and J by 2 bases, and 10 bases separated the two germline ends. Looked up from germline, CDR1 is SEHNR and CDR2 is FQNEAQ (reference sequence). CDR3 DNA sequence: TGTGCCAGCAGTCCAGGGCCGACTAATGAAAAACTGTTTTTT. This sequence encodes CASSPGPTNEKLFF. The variable domain in full, with the rest retrieved from reference TRBV7-9 and TRBJ1-4, is DTGVSQNPRHKITKRGQNVTFRCDPISEHNRLYWYRQTLGQGPEFLTYFQNEAQLEKSRLLSDRFSAERPKGSFSTLEIQRTEQGDSAMYLCASSPGPTNEKLFFGSGTQLSVL.

The table lists this clone with a count of one. The V call is TRBV9, the J call TRBJ2-7; 10 nucleotides line up with TRBD2. The CDR3 covers 18 residues. CDR1 is SGDLS and CDR2 is YYNGEE in the germline V gene. J gave up 5 bases and V 0 bases, and 14 bases lay outside the gene matches. Here the CDR3 DNA reads TGTGCCAGCAGCGTAGTACGAGCGGGGGGGCCTCTGCTCCACGAGCAGTACGTC. Translating it yields CASSVVRAGGPLLHEQYV.

This clone was counted once. This chain uses TRBV28 with TRBJ1-2; 8 nucleotides align to TRBD1. V was pared by 2 bases and J by 6 bases, with 5 bases of the junction left unmatched. CDR1 MDHEN and CDR2 SYDVKM come from the germline V gene. The CDR3 is made up of 14 amino acids. The CDR3 DNA reads TGTGCCAGCAGTTTACACGGACAGGGCGATGGCTACACCTTC. Translated, it gives CASSLHGQGDGYTF.

V and J are TRBV6-1 and TRBJ2-1, with TRBD1 matching over 7 bases. Looked up from germline, CDR1 is MNHNS and CDR2 is SASEGT. The CDR3 length is 15 residues. Trimming cost V 4 bases and J 2 bases; bases outside gene matches: 5. Here the CDR3 DNA reads TGTGCCAGCAGTGTCGACAGGGTACCCTACAATGAGCAGTTCTTC. Protein product: CASSVDRVPYNEQFF.

The chain recombines TRBV5-5 with TRBJ2-7; 7 positions match TRBD1. This CDR3 is 14 amino acids long. Germline-derived CDR1 and CDR2 are SGHKS and YYEKEE (reference sequence). V lost 3 bases to trimming and J lost 2 bases; unmatched junction nucleotides: 5. For the CDR3, the DNA is TGTGCCAGCAGCTACGGGACAGAAACCTACGAGCAGTACTTC. Translating gives CASSYGTETYEQYF.

The CDR3 DNA reads TGTGCCAGCAGTTTTAGATGGACTGAAGCTTTCTTT. Protein: CASSFRWTEAFF. This rearrangement joins TRBV28 to TRBJ1-1; D is unclear. Trimming stripped 3 bases from V and 5 bases from J, with 7 bases between. The CDR3 is 12 amino acids. CDR1 and CDR2 (germline): MDHEN, SYDVKM.

Comment on this clone: Other DNA sequences of this sample code for an identical CDR3. V is TRBV9 and J is TRBJ2-5; possibly TRBD1 or TRBD2 for D (6 bases each). CDR1 and CDR2 (germline): SGDLS, YYNGEE. V lost 4 bases, J lost 5 bases, and 9 bases lay in between. The CDR3 contains 12 residues. The CDR3 DNA sequence: TGTGCCAGCAGCAAAGGGGGGGAGACCCAGTACTTC. Residues: CASSKGGETQYF.

This clone was recorded only once. This rearrangement joins TRBV4-1 to TRBJ1-5; D is uncertain. Per germline, CDR1 MGHRA and CDR2 YSYEKL. The length of the CDR3 is 15 residues. V was cut by 0 bases and J by 0 bases, with 6 bases left in between. CDR3 loop: CASSQDRYSNQPQHF. Here the CDR3 DNA reads TGCGCCAGCAGCCAAGACAGATATAGCAATCAGCCCCAGCATTTT.